This T cell receptor (beta chain) was sequenced in a study of control samples from healthy donors and cancer patients. This CDR3 has 16 residues. V was cut by 5 bases and J by 1 base, with 12 bases left in between. Germline CDR1 reads SNHLY; CDR2 reads FYNNEI. This table comes from immunoSEQ multiplex PCR, and its TCRdb copy is limited to in-frame clones, with some not included. The sample holds some 77,000 clones, less than 90% seen once. Sequencing was done on a sample of blood. The sequence derives from a woman aged 55-69 years in good health. The chain recombines TRBV2 with TRBJ2-6; TRBD1 or TRBD2 may be the D gene (5 bases each). The CDR3 spells CASSWDGRSGANVLTF. The CDR3 coding sequence is TGTGCCAGCAGTTGGGACGGAAGGTCTGGGGCCAACGTCCTGACTTTC.